The T cell receptor beta chain under discussion was sequenced for a study of response to subunit inactivated influenza vaccine. General study results and limits: Seasonal influenza vaccination, on each occasion, was suggested by the authors to recruit few new T cells.

TCRdb analysed the RT-PCR reads with MiXCR anew, one entry per CDR3 protein. In the table there are under 500,000 distinct CDR3 sequences, over 9.5% of which are singletons. This clonotype occurred a few times. What it binds is not known. The source of this sequence is a man between 45 and 60 years old who received an inactivated influenza vaccine. Sample: PBMCs from blood, taken 40 to 50 days after vaccination.

The chain's CDR3 is CSARGVASGANVLTF. CDR3 in DNA: TGCAGTGCTAGGGGTGTAGCCTCTGGGGCCAACGTCCTGACTTTC. The chain links TRBV20-1 to TRBJ2-6; D remains unclear. The V end lost 3 bases, the J end lost 0 bases, and 9 bases lay between the germline ends. CDR1 is DFQATT and CDR2 is SNEGSKA in the germline V gene (reference sequence). This CDR3 has 15 residues.